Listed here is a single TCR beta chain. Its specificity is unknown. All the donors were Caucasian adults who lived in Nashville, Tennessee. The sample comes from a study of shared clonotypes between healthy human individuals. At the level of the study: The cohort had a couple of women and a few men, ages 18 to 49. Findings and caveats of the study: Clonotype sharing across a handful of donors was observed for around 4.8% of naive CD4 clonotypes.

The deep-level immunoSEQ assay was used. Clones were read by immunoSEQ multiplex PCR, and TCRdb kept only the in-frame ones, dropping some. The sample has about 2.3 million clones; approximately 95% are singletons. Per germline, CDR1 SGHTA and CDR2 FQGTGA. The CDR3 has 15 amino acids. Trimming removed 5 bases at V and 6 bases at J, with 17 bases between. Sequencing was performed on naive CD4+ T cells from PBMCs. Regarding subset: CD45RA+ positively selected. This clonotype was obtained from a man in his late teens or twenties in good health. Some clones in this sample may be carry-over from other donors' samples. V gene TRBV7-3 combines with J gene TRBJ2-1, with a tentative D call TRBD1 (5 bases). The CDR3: CASSRMGPVPNEQFF. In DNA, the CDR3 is TGTGCCAGCAGCCGGATGGGGCCTGTCCCCAATGAGCAGTTCTTC.